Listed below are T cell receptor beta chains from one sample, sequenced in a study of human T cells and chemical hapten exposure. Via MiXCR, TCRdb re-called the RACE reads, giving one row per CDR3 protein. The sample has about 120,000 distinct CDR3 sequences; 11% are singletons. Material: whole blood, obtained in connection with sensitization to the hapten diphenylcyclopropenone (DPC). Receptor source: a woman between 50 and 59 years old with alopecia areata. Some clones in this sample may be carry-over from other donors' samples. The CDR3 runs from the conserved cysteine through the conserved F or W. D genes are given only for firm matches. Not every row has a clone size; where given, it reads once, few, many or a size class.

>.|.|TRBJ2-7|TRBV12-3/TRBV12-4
TGTGCCAGCAGTTTAAACTCTGACGAGCAGTACTTC
CASSLNSDEQYF
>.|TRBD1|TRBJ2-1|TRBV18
TGTGCCAGCTCATTACAGTTACAGGGGGCGAATGAGCAGTTCTTC
CASSLQLQGANEQFF
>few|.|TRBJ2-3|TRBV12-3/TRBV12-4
TGTGCCAGCACCCCCCCCGACAGGGGACGAATGGCGGGGGGGCTCACAGATACGCAGTATTTT
CASTPPDRGRMAGGLTDTQYF
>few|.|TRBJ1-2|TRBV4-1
TGTGCCAGCAGCCAAGATGAGAAGGGCTACACCTTC
CASSQDEKGYTF
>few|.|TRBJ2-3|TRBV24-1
TGTGCCACCAGTGTAACCGGCACAGATACGCAGTATTTT
CATSVTGTDTQYF
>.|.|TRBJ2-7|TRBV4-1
TGCGCCAGCAGCCAAGATCCAGGGCGGGAGCAGTACTTC
CASSQDPGREQYF
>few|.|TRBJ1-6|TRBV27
TGTGCCAGCAGTTACGGGGCGGGCGGGAATTCACCCCTCCACTTT
CASSYGAGGNSPLHF
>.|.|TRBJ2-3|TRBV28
TGTGCCAGCAGTTTGGGCAGGCCAGACACAGATACGCAGTATTTT
CASSLGRPDTDTQYF
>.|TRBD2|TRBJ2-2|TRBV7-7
TGTGCCAGCAGCTTACTCCGAGCGGGAGCCGGGGAGCTGTTTTTT
CASSLLRAGAGELFF
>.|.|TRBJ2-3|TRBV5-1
TGCGCCAGCAGCACTCCACAGGGAGGCACAGATACGCAGTATTTT
CASSTPQGGTDTQYF
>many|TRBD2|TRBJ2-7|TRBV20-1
TGCAGTGCCACCGGGACTAGCGGTTACGAGCAGTACTTC
CSATGTSGYEQYF
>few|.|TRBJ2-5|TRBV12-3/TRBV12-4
TGTGCCAGCAGTCCAGGCGATGAAGAGACCCAGTACTTC
CASSPGDEETQYF
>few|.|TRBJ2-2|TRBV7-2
TGTGCCAGCAGTCGGGACACGGCCGCGAACACCGGGGAGCTGTTTTTT
CASSRDTAANTGELFF
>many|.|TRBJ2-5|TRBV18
TGTGCCAGCTCACCCAGGCAGCTGCAAGAGACCCAGTACTTC
CASSPRQLQETQYF
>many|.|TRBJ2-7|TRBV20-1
TGCAGTGCTACCAGTAGAGCGATCGGCTACGAGCAGTACTTC
CSATSRAIGYEQYF
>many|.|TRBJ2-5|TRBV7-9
TGTGCCAGCAGCTCAGTCCGGGGGCCCACCCAGTACTTC
CASSSVRGPTQYF
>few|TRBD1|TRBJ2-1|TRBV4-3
TGCGCCAGCAGCCAAGATCCGGGGACAGGGATGGGCAATGAGCAGTTCTTC
CASSQDPGTGMGNEQFF
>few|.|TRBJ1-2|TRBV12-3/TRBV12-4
TGTGCCAGCAGTTTAGCGCAAGGGAGTAACTATGGCTACACCTTC
CASSLAQGSNYGYTF
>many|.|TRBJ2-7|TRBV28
TGTGCCAGCAGGTCCGGGGTCCTCTACGAGCAGTACTTC
CASRSGVLYEQYF